Shown below are 8 T cell receptor beta chains from a single sample sequenced in a study of T cells after yellow fever vaccination. A single record per CDR3 protein comes from TCRdb applying MiXCR to the 5' RACE reads. The sample has a few hundred thousand distinct CDR3 sequences, less than 8.5% seen once. The sequencing used CD4+ T cells sorted from PBMCs, collected 15 days after the yellow fever booster vaccination. These TCRs come from a man aged 30 to 45 who received the YFV17D yellow fever vaccine.

This clonotype was picked up a small number of times. This chain joins TRBV28 and TRBJ2-2; D possibly corresponds to TRBD2 (6 bases). The CDR3 runs to 15 residues. Germline CDR1 reads MDHEN; CDR2 reads SYDVKM. V was trimmed by 3 bases and J by 3 bases, leaving 11 bases between them. CDR3 loop: CASSFPGRDTGELFF. CDR3 bases: TGTGCCAGCAGTTTCCCCGGGAGAGACACCGGGGAGCTGTTTTTT. Full variable domain (remainder filled in from reference TRBV28 and TRBJ2-2): DVKVTQSSRYLVKRTGEKVFLECVQDMDHENMFWYRQDPGLGLRLIYFSYDVKMKEKGDIPEGYSVSREKKERFSLILESASTNQTSMYLCASSFPGRDTGELFFGEGSRLTVL.

This clonotype has a count of ten or more. The J gene is TRBJ2-2, the V gene TRBV18, with D perhaps matching TRBD2 (6 bases). Trimming stripped 2 bases from V and 1 base from J, with 8 bases between. CDR1 is KGHSH, CDR2 LQKENI, per germline. This CDR3 region has 15 residues. In nucleotides, the CDR3 is TGTGCCAGCTCACCAGAGGGACTGAACACCGGGGAGCTGTTTTTT. This gives the protein CASSPEGLNTGELFF.

Of note for this clonotype: One base away lies a much larger clone, so this may be a sequencing read error. This chain connects TRBV29-1 to TRBJ2-2; D is undetermined. The V gene lost 4 bases and the J gene lost 3 bases, with 12 bases spanning the gap. This CDR3 spans 14 amino acids. In germline, CDR1 is SQVTM, CDR2 ANQGSEA. Here the CDR3 reads CSVGPAPDTGELFF. DNA of the CDR3: TGCAGCGTTGGTCCTGCCCCGGACACCGGGGAGCTGTTTTTT.

This clonotype has just a few counts. The chain couples TRBV20-1 to TRBJ2-1; D is ambiguous. Trimming took 6 bases from V and 0 from J, leaving 15 bases between them. CDR1 and CDR2 from the germline V gene are DFQATT and SNEGSKA (reference sequence). The CDR3 extends over 15 amino acids. The CDR3 sequence is CSAQRGVSSYNEQFF. The CDR3, as DNA: TGCAGTGCCCAGCGCGGAGTAAGCTCCTACAATGAGCAGTTCTTC.

The chain is built from TRBV10-2 and TRBJ2-1; 8 nucleotides agree with TRBD2. V lost 4 bases, J lost 13 bases, and 3 bases stayed unmatched. CDR3 length: 11 amino acids. The germline gives CDR1 WSHSY, CDR2 SAAADI. CDR3 nucleotide sequence: TGCGCCAGCAGTGGGACTAGCTCTCAGTTCTTC. Amino acids: CASSGTSSQFF.

The V call is TRBV4-1, the J call TRBJ2-1; D might be TRBD2 (6 bases). The CDR3 sequence is 15 residues long. V was shortened by 1 base and J by 5 bases, with 12 bases between the two germline ends. From germline, CDR1 is MGHRA and CDR2 YSYEKL. Here the CDR3 reads CASSQGTGVHNEQFF. CDR3 DNA: TGCGCCAGCAGCCAAGGAACGGGGGTCCACAATGAGCAGTTCTTC.

CDR3 DNA sequence: TGTGCCAGCAGCCCAGGGGTTAATGAAAAACTGTTTTTT. Translation: CASSPGVNEKLFF. The chain has TRBV7-2 and TRBJ1-4, with D possibly being TRBD1 (6 bases). V lost 5 bases and J lost 4, with 8 bases in between. CDR3 length: 13 residues. Germline CDR1 and CDR2: SGHTA and FQGNSA.

This clonotype was observed at least ten times. This sequence joins TRBV6-2 or TRBV6-3 and TRBJ1-5; D not certain. The CDR3 contains 14 residues. The V and J ends lost 4 bases and 0 bases respectively, with 7 bases between them. The germline gives CDR1 MNHEY, CDR2 SVGEGT. The CDR3 is CASSWVNSNQPQHF. The CDR3 bases are TGTGCCAGCAGTTGGGTAAATAGCAATCAGCCCCAGCATTTT.